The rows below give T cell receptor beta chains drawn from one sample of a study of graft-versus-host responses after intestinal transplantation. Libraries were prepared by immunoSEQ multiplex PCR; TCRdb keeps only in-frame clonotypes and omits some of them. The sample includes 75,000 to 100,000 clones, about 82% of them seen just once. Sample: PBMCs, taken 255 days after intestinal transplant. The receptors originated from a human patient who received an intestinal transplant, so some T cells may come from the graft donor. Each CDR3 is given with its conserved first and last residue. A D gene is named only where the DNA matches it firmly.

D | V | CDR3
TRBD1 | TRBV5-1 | CASSLETGGTGTDTQYF
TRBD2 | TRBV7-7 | CASSLAGVDNEQFF
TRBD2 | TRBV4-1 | CASSQRTSGGGGELFF
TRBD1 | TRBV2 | CASSGDRGVSTEAFF
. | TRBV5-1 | CASSQGWGETQYF
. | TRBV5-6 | CASSLIQGEQYF
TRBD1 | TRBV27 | CASSSRQGYGYTF
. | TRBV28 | CASSPQGGLGELFF
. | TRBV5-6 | CASSLAGLLVYNEQFF
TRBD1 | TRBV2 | CASTRDRLANYGYTF
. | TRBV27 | CASRFGGTDYGYTF
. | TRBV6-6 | CASSLQTDLNQPQHF
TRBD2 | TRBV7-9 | CASSLPGLVAFF
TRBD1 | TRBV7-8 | CASSGSGDRGASPLHF
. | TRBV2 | CASTGTRIVFF
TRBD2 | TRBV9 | CASSGGTSGRDEQFF
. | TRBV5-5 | CASSPDPRVWGSNQPQHF
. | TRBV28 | CASRTDGYYGYTF
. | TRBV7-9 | CASSPPWGRPNTGELFF
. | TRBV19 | CASIGLGTQYF
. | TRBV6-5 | CASTSGLYEQYF
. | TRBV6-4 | CASSDGNTGELFF
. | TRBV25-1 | CASSVRGPLRDEQYF
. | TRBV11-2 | CASSIGNRAVGTDTQYF
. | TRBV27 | CASSLRAWNTGELFF
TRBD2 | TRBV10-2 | CAISLAGAYEQYF
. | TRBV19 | CASTTALVNEQFF
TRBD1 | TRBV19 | CASSRQGTGGYTF
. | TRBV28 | CASSFRRAGNSPLHF
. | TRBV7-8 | CASSSTIPGWAITEAFF
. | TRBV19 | CASSALNEQFF
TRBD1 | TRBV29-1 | CSVEFLRTGDEAFF
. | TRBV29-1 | CSGRGGPDEAFF
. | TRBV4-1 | CASSPGGLGNSPLHF
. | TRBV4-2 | CASSILETGELFF
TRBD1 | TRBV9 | CATGQGAYNEQFF
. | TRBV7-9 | CASSPIEGGNEQFF
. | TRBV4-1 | CASTPSPLHAAEAFF
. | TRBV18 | CASSLGTSNYGYTF
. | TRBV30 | CAWSGVSSDGYTF
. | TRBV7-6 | CASSGAPGDGEKLFF
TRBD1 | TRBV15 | CATSRDWNRDRGSIGTAEQYF
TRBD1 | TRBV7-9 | CASSPWTGGIYGYTF
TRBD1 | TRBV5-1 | CASSLAGYVGTGDGRPEAFF
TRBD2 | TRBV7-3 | CASIQGGLAGSNSYNEQFF
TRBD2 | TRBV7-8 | CASSLAAGLAGTYEQYF
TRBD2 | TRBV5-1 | CASSLVAGVSYNEQFF
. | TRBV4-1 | CASRRSPRDGETQYF
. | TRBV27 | CASSWSETHAGYTF
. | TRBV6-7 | CASSSSPMGQGSGSYNSPLHF
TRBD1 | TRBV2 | CASSEQTGVAEAFF
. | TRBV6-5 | CASSYARGGTGELFF
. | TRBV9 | CASRDAGNTGELFF
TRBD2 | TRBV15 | CATSRARGGGASTDTQYF
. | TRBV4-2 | CASSQGGISGANVLTF
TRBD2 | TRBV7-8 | CASSIRSLGLAGTDTQYF
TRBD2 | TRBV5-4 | CASSQLLAGATQETQYF